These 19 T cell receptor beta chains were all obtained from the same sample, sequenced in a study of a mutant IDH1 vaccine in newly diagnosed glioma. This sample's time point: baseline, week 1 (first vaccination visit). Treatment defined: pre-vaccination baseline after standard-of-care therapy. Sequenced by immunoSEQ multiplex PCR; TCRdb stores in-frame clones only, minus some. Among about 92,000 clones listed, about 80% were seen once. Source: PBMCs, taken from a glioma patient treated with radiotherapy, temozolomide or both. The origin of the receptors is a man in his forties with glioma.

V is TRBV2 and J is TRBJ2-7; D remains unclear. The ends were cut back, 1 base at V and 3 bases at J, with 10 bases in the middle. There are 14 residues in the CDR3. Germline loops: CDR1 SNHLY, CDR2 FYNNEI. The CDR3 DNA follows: TGTGCCAGCAGTGAAGAGATAGGTTTCTACGAGCAGTACTTC. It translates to CASSEEIGFYEQYF.

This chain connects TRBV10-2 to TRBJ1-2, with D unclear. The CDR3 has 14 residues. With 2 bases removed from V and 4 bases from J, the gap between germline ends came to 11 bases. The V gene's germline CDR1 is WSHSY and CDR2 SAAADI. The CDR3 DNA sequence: TGCGCCAGCAGTGAGACGGTTAAGGGCTATGGCTACACCTTC. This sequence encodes CASSETVKGYGYTF.

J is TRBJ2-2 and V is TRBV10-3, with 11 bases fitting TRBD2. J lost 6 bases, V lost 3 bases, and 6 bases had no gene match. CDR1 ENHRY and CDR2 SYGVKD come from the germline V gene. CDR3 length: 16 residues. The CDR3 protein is CAISEASGRSAGELFF. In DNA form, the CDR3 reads TGTGCCATCAGTGAAGCTAGCGGGAGGTCGGCCGGGGAGCTGTTTTTT.

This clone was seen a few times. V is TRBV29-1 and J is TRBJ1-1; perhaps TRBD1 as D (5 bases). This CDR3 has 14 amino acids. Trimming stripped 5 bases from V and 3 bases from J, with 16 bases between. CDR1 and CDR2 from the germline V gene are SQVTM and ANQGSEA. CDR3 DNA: TGCAGCGTTCCGGGGACGGCTAGTTACACTGAAGCTTTCTTT. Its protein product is CSVPGTASYTEAFF.

DNA of the CDR3: TGTGCCAGCAGTGAGGGGGCTTCCTATGGCTACACCTTC. It specifies CASSEGASYGYTF. The chain carries TRBV6-1 and TRBJ1-2; possible D gene TRBD1, 6 bases. CDR3 length equals 13 residues. V gave up 3 bases and J gave up 4 bases, with 9 bases separating them. In germline, CDR1 is MNHNS, CDR2 SASEGT.

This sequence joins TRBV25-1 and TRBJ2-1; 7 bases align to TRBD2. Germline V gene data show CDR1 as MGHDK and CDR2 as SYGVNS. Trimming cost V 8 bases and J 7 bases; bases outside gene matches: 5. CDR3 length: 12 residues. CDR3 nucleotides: TGTGCCAGCGACATGGGAGGGAATGAGCAGTTCTTC. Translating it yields CASDMGGNEQFF.

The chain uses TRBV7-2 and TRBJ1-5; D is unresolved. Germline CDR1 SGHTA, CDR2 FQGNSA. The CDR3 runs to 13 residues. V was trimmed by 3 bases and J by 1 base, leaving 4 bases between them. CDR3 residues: CASSLESNQPQHF. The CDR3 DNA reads TGTGCCAGCAGCTTGGAGAGCAATCAGCCCCAGCATTTT. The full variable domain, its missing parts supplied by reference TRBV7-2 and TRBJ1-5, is GAGVSQSPSNKVTEKGKDVELRCDPISGHTALYWYRQSLGQGLEFLIYFQGNSAPDKSGLPSDRFSAERTGGSVSTLTIQRTQQEDSAVYLCASSLESNQPQHFGDGTRLSIL.

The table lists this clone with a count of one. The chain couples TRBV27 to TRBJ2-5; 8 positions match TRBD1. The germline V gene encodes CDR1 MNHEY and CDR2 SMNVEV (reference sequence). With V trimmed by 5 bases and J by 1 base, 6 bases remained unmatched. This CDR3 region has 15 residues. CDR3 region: CASSAKTGVQETQYF. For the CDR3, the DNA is TGTGCCAGCAGTGCCAAGACAGGGGTCCAAGAGACCCAGTACTTC.

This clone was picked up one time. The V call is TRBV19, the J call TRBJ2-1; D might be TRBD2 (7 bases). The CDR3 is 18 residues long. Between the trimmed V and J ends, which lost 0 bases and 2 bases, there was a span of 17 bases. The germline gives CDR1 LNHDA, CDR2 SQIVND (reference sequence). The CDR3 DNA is TGTGCCAGTAGTATAGATCTGAGGGCGGGGGCCCCCTACAATGAGCAGTTCTTC. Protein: CASSIDLRAGAPYNEQFF.

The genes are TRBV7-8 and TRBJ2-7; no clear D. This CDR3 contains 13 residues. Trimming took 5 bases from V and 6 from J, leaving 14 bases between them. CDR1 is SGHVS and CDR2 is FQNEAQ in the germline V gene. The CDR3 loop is CASSPNPAREQYF. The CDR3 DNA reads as TGTGCCAGCAGCCCGAATCCAGCCCGCGAGCAGTACTTC.

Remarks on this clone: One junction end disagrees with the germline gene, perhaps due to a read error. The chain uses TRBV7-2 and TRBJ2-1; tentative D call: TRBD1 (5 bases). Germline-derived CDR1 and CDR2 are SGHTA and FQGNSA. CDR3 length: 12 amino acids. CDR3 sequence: CASSFGRRDCVF. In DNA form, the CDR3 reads TGTGCCAGCAGCTTCGGCCGCAGGGATTGTGTCTTC.

CDR3 protein: CASGGSENIQYF. CDR3 nucleotide sequence: TGTGCCAGCGGGGGGTCGGAGAACATTCAGTACTTC. The genes are TRBV6-5 and TRBJ2-4, with a tentative D call TRBD2 (6 bases). CDR3 size: 12 residues. CDR1 and CDR2 from the germline V gene are MNHEY and SVGAGI. The germline V and J ends were trimmed by 8 bases and 7 bases, with 12 bases remaining between them.

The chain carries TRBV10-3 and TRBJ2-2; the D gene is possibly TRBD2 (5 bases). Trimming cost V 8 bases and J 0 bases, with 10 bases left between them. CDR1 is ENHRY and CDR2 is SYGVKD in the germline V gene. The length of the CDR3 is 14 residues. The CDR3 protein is CAIRGSANTGELFF. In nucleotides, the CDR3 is TGTGCCATCCGCGGTAGCGCGAACACCGGGGAGCTGTTTTTT.

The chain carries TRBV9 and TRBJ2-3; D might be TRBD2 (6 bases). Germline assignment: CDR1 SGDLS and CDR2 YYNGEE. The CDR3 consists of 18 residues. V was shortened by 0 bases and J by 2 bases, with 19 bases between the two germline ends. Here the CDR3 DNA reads TGTGCCAGCAGCGTAGGGACTGGGAGGCAAGCCTCCACAGATACGCAGTATTTT. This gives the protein CASSVGTGRQASTDTQYF. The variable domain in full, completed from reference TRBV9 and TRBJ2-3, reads DSGVTQTPKHLITATGQRVTLRCSPRSGDLSVYWYQQSLDQGLQFLIQYYNGEERAKGNILERFSAQQFPDLHSELNLSSLELGDSALYFCASSVGTGRQASTDTQYFGPGTRLTVL.

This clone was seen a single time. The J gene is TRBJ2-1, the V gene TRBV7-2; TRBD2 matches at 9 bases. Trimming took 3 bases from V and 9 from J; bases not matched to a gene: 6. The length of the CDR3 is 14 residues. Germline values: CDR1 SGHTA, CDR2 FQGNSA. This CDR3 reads CASSLGLATGEQFF. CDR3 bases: TGTGCCAGCAGCTTGGGACTAGCCACCGGTGAGCAGTTCTTC.

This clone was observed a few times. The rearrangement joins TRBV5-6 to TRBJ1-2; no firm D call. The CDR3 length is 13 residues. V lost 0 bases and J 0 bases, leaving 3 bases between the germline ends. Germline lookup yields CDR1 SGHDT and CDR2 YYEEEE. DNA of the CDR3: TGTGCCAGCAGCTTGGGGGCTAACTATGGCTACACCTTC. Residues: CASSLGANYGYTF.

CDR3 nucleotides: TGTGCCAGCAGTACCCCTGACGGGAGCTCCTACGAGCAGTACTTC. This sequence encodes CASSTPDGSSYEQYF. The V and J genes are TRBV6-5 and TRBJ2-7, with D maybe TRBD2 (6 bases). CDR3 length equals 15 residues. V lost 5 bases to trimming and J lost 0 bases, with 14 bases between them. The V gene's germline CDR1 is MNHEY and CDR2 SVGAGI.

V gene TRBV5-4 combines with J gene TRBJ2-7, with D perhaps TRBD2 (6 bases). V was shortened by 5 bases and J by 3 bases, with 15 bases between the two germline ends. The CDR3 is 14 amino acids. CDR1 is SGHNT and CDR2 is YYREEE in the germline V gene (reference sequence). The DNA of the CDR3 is TGTGCCAGCAGTTCGGAGGGATGGAGCTACGAGCAGTACTTC. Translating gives CASSSEGWSYEQYF.

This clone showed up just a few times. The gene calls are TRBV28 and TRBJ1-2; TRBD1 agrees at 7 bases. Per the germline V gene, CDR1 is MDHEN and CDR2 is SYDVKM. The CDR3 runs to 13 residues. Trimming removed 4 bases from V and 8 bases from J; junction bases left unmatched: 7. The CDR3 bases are TGTGCCAGCAGTTCCTACAGGGGTAGCGGCTACACCTTC. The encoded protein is CASSSYRGSGYTF.